A few counts support the clone carrying this T cell receptor beta chain. Antigen unknown. Looked up from germline, CDR1 is SGHRS and CDR2 is YFSETQ. Trimming left V 7 bases short and J 0 bases short, with 11 bases between. The CDR3 is made up of 13 amino acids. From the 5' RACE reads, TCRdb called clonotypes with MiXCR, one entry per CDR3 protein. The sample contains roughly 120,000 distinct CDR3 sequences, 14% to 15% of which appear only once. The data belong to a study of early T cells in non-severe SARS-CoV-2 infection. Study-level points and caveats: Using VDJdb, the matching emphasized anti-spike CD8 responses while missing private and CD4 specificities.

Sequencing was carried out using whole blood. This sequence was found in an adult who was a healthcare worker with PCR-confirmed SARS-CoV-2 infection or an uninfected control (not recorded which). The rearrangement links TRBV5-1 to TRBJ2-7, with unresolved D. CDR3 sequence: CASEAESSYEQYF. The DNA of the CDR3 is TGCGCCAGCGAAGCCGAGAGCTCCTACGAGCAGTACTTC.